Reported below is one T cell receptor beta chain. The sample comes from a study of blood T cell repertoires in COVID-19. Libraries were prepared by immunoSEQ multiplex PCR; TCRdb keeps only in-frame clonotypes and omits some of them. The sample lists 50,000 to 80,000 clones, around nine tenths occurring once. The CDR3 is 15 amino acids. Deletions cut 7 bases from V and 4 bases from J, with 16 bases between. CDR1 is SGHVS and CDR2 is FQNEAQ in the germline V gene. This TCR was recovered from a man between 60 and 75 years old with acute or convalescent COVID-19. The chain joins TRBV7-8 to TRBJ1-4; no clear D gene. Material: peripheral blood. The CDR3 region has the DNA TGTGCCAGCACCGTGACGGGTCTCATTAATGAAAAACTGTTTTTT. Residues: CASTVTGLINEKLFF.